A selection of T cell receptor beta chains follows, all from one sample in a study of cytomegalovirus exposure and HLA in healthy donors. TCRdb keeps only in-frame clones here, not all; method: immunoSEQ multiplex PCR. The table includes about 160,000 clones, approximately 86% detected once. Sequencing was carried out using PBMCs. These TCRs come from a woman between 18 and 30 years old in good health and CMV-seronegative. Both conserved end residues are part of each CDR3. Fields, in order: J gene, D gene, clone size, V gene, CDR3 DNA, CDR3 protein. D genes are given only for firm matches. Rows give clone size only sometimes, using once, few, many, or a class for an expanded clone.

>TRBJ2-7|.|once|TRBV6-1
TGTGCCAGCAGTAACCTACATACTACCTCCTACGAGCAGTACTTC
CASSNLHTTSYEQYF
>TRBJ1-2|TRBD1|.|TRBV10-3
TGTGCCACTACAGGGGGCGTGGATGGCTACACCTTC
CATTGGVDGYTF
>TRBJ2-1|TRBD1|.|TRBV6-1
TGTGCCAGCAGTGAGTACGGACAGGGACGTAACAATGAGCAGTTCTTC
CASSEYGQGRNNEQFF
>TRBJ2-7|TRBD1|.|TRBV19
TGTGCCAGTAGTATAATTGGGACAGGGGGCAGAGGAGAGCAGTACTTC
CASSIIGTGGRGEQYF
>TRBJ2-7|TRBD1|.|TRBV28
TGTGCCAGCAGTTTGCGGACAGGACGCTACGAGCAGTACTTC
CASSLRTGRYEQYF
>TRBJ2-7|.|.|TRBV2
TGTGCCAGCAGTGAAACCTCCTCTTTCCCGAAGGACACCTACGAGCAGTACTTC
CASSETSSFPKDTYEQYF
>TRBJ2-7|TRBD1|.|TRBV4-1
TGCGCCAGCAGGACCGGGACAGGGACAAGCGAGCAGTACTTC
CASRTGTGTSEQYF
>TRBJ1-3|.|.|TRBV27
TGTGCCAGCTGGACAGACTCTGGAAACACCATATATTTT
CASWTDSGNTIYF
>TRBJ2-1|TRBD2|few|TRBV7-9
TGTGCCAGCAGTGAAGCGGGAGGTCGGGTTGAGCAGTTCTTC
CASSEAGGRVEQFF
>TRBJ2-1|.|.|TRBV30
TGTGCCTGGGGACGGAGCGGGGACAACAATGAGCAGTTCTTC
CAWGRSGDNNEQFF
>TRBJ2-7|TRBD2|.|TRBV27
TGTGCCAGCAGTCGCGGAGCGGGAGGGCCGGGTGAGCAGTACTTC
CASSRGAGGPGEQYF
>TRBJ2-7|TRBD2|.|TRBV6-6
TGTGCCAGCAGTGGACTAGCGGGGGGGTACGAGCAGTACTTC
CASSGLAGGYEQYF
>TRBJ1-2|TRBD1|.|TRBV11-2
TGTGCCAGCAGCCCTGACAGGGGGGCTGGCTACACCTTC
CASSPDRGAGYTF
>TRBJ2-2|.|.|TRBV28
TGTGCCAGCAGTTTCCGGGACTTTCGAAAGCAGACCACCGGGGAGCTGTTTTTT
CASSFRDFRKQTTGELFF
>TRBJ1-5|.|.|TRBV30
TGTGCCTGGGTAATATTGATTCGGGACATAGACTGCAATCAGCCCCAGCATTTT
CAWVILIRDIDCNQPQHF
>TRBJ1-1|TRBD1|.|TRBV7-8
TGTGCCAGCAGCACCACGGACAGGGGGAACACTGAAGCTTTCTTT
CASSTTDRGNTEAFF
>TRBJ2-3|.|once|TRBV10-1
TGCGCCAGCACTAGGACTAGCACAGATACGCAGTATTTT
CASTRTSTDTQYF
>TRBJ1-1|.|.|TRBV19
TGTGCCAGTAGTATAATAGGAGGGCCAATGAACACTGAAGCTTTCTTT
CASSIIGGPMNTEAFF
>TRBJ1-1|TRBD1|few|TRBV4-1
TGCGCCAGCAGCCAACAGGGGGTTAGCACTGAAGCTTTCTTT
CASSQQGVSTEAFF
>TRBJ1-1|TRBD1|.|TRBV28
TGTGCCGGACAGGGATGGAACACTGAAGCTTTCTTT
CAGQGWNTEAFF
>TRBJ2-3|TRBD2|.|TRBV19
TGTGCCAGTAGAGTTAGCGGGAGGGATTTCACAGATACGCAGTATTTT
CASRVSGRDFTDTQYF
>TRBJ1-5|TRBD1|.|TRBV7-8
TGTGCCAGCAGTCCCGACAGGGGCAATCAGCCCCAGCATTTT
CASSPDRGNQPQHF
>TRBJ2-3|TRBD1|.|TRBV6-5
TGTGCCAGCAGTTACGACAGGGTGGCAGATACGCAGTATTTT
CASSYDRVADTQYF
>TRBJ2-2|TRBD1|.|TRBV25-1
TGTGCCAGCAGTGAATGGCAGGGGGACACCGGGGAGCTGTTTTTT
CASSEWQGDTGELFF
>TRBJ2-1|.|once|TRBV2
TGTGCCAGCAGTGAGGGCAGAGTTAACAATGAGCAGTTCTTC
CASSEGRVNNEQFF
>TRBJ1-5|.|few|TRBV7-2
TGTGCCAGCAGCTTTTCGGGGGATCAGCCCCAGCATTTT
CASSFSGDQPQHF
>TRBJ1-5|.|.|TRBV7-9
TGTGCCAGCAGCTCCCCTAATCAGCCCCAGCATTTT
CASSSPNQPQHF
>TRBJ2-1|.|.|TRBV6-1
TGTGCCAGCAGGCAGGGGTCCTACAATGAGCAGTTCTTC
CASRQGSYNEQFF
>TRBJ2-3|TRBD2|.|TRBV18
TGTGCCAGCTCACATCGGACTAGCGGGGGACCGGATACGCAGTATTTT
CASSHRTSGGPDTQYF
>TRBJ1-6|.|.|TRBV7-9
TGTGCCAGCGGTCCCTCCGGGTCTTCTAATTCACCCCTCCACTTT
CASGPSGSSNSPLHF
>TRBJ2-7|TRBD2|.|TRBV27
TGTGCCAGCAGTCCGTCCGCCGCGCGGGAGTCCTACGAGCAGTACTTC
CASSPSAARESYEQYF
>TRBJ2-7|.|.|TRBV11-2
TGTGCCAGCAGCTTAGCCAGGGTCGGAGAGCAGTACTTC
CASSLARVGEQYF
>TRBJ1-3|TRBD1|few|TRBV5-4
TGTGCCAGCACCGGGACAGGGTCAGGAAACACCATATATTTT
CASTGTGSGNTIYF
>TRBJ1-4|.|.|TRBV28
TGTGCCAGCAGTTTTTCGGGTTATGAAAAACTGTTTTTT
CASSFSGYEKLFF
>TRBJ2-1|.|once|TRBV7-2
TGTGCCAGCACCGAACAGGGACCATTCAATGAGCAGTTCTTC
CASTEQGPFNEQFF
>TRBJ1-2|TRBD1|once|TRBV6-1
TGTGCCAGCAGTGCCGCGCAGGGGGCTGGGGATGGCTACACCTTC
CASSAAQGAGDGYTF
>TRBJ2-2|.|.|TRBV9
TGTGCCAGCAGGAGGGACGGGGAGCTGTTTTTT
CASRRDGELFF
>TRBJ2-3|TRBD2|.|TRBV14
TGTGCCAGCAGCATGGGACTAGCGGGGGCCACAGATACGCAGTATTTT
CASSMGLAGATDTQYF
>TRBJ1-5|.|once|TRBV28
TGTGCCAGCAGTTTAAGGGCAGCGGGTCAGCCCCAGCATTTT
CASSLRAAGQPQHF
>TRBJ2-1|.|.|TRBV7-2
TGTGCCAGCAGCTTCGAGGGTACCCCCTACAATGAGCAGTTCTTC
CASSFEGTPYNEQFF
>TRBJ1-2|.|.|TRBV5-8
TGTGCCAGCAGCTTAAATATCGGCTACACCTTC
CASSLNIGYTF